The 21 T cell receptor beta chains below were found in one sample sequenced in a study of cytomegalovirus exposure and HLA in healthy donors. The PCR employed 60 Vbeta primers together with 13 Jbeta primers. Sequencing used immunoSEQ multiplex PCR; TCRdb keeps in-frame clones, though not all of them. Of around 150,000 clones listed, approximately 75% were seen once; the top ten hold around 2.3%. Specimen: PBMCs. These receptors were obtained from a man aged 50 to 60 in good health and CMV-seropositive.

The V gene is TRBV7-2, the J gene TRBJ1-1, with unresolved D. V was cut by 5 bases and J by 10 bases, with 14 bases left in between. Germline V gives CDR1 SGHTA, CDR2 FQGNSA. The CDR3 has 12 amino acids. CDR3 sequence (DNA): TGTGCCAGCAGCGACTCCGGGAAAGTAGCTTTCTTT. It is translated as CASSDSGKVAFF.

V is TRBV4-2 and J is TRBJ1-2, with D tentatively TRBD1 (6 bases). The germline gives CDR1 LGHNA, CDR2 YNFKEQ. Deletions cut 7 bases from V and 4 bases from J, with 22 bases between. The CDR3 loop spans 16 amino acids. The CDR3 here is CASTPVGGGDFYGYTF. CDR3 nucleotides: TGTGCCAGCACCCCCGTAGGGGGGGGCGATTTCTATGGCTACACCTTC.

The genes are TRBV6-5 and TRBJ1-6; 8 bases are shared with TRBD1. This CDR3 contains 14 residues. The germline CDR1 and CDR2 sequences are MNHEY and SVGAGI. V lost 8 bases and J lost 10; bases outside the gene matches: 10. The CDR3, as DNA: TGTGCCAGCCCCCTAGACAGGGGAAACTCACCCCTCCACTTT. Its translation: CASPLDRGNSPLHF.

This chain joins TRBV4-3 and TRBJ1-6; unclear D gene. The CDR3 sequence is 14 residues long. Germline lookup yields CDR1 LGHNA and CDR2 YSLEER. V lost 5 bases and J lost 13, with 18 bases in between. The CDR3 protein is CASSNGRGLGPLHF. Written as DNA, the CDR3 is TGCGCCAGCAGCAACGGACGAGGGCTTGGGCCCCTCCACTTT.

The sample holds a few counts of this clone. The chain joins TRBV7-2 to TRBJ1-2; D ambiguous. The V end was cut by 7 bases, the J end by 8 bases, with 11 bases between. The CDR3 runs to 11 residues. CDR1 is SGHTA and CDR2 is FQGNSA in the germline V gene. CDR3 region: CASTLKFGYTF. CDR3 in DNA: TGTGCCAGCACCCTAAAGTTCGGCTACACCTTC.

Only a few counts were recorded for this clone. The chain employs TRBV19 and TRBJ1-1; no firm D call. V gave up 3 bases and J gave up 1 base, with 9 bases separating them. CDR1 LNHDA and CDR2 SQIVND come from the germline V gene (reference sequence). The CDR3 has 14 residues. The CDR3 reads CASSIWEGNTEAFF. The DNA of the CDR3 is TGTGCCAGTAGTATTTGGGAGGGGAACACTGAAGCTTTCTTT.

The V call is TRBV12-5, the J call TRBJ1-2; maybe TRBD1 (5 bases). CDR3 length: 12 residues. Between the trimmed V and J ends, which lost 3 bases and 4 bases, there was a span of 6 bases. Germline loops: CDR1 LGHNT, CDR2 FRNRAP. Here the CDR3 DNA reads TGTGCTAGTGGTTTTGACAGCTATGGCTACACCTTC. This translates into CASGFDSYGYTF.

This chain joins TRBV11-2 and TRBJ2-3, with D maybe TRBD2 (6 bases). Per the germline V gene, CDR1 is SGHAT and CDR2 is FQNNGV. The V and J ends lost 5 bases and 1 base respectively, with 10 bases between them. The CDR3 runs to 14 residues. This chain's CDR3 is CASSKRGGTDTQYF. CDR3 nucleotides: TGTGCCAGCAGCAAGCGCGGGGGCACAGATACGCAGTATTTT.

This clone was detected only once. V usage is TRBV7-9 and J usage is TRBJ1-4, with TRBD1 identical over 7 bases. With 5 bases clipped from V and 7 bases from J, the junction kept 10 bases outside the gene matches. CDR1 and CDR2 from the germline V gene are SEHNR and FQNEAQ (reference sequence). The CDR3 runs to 15 residues. The CDR3: CASSIQQGLGEKLFF. The DNA of the CDR3 is TGTGCCAGCAGCATCCAACAGGGGCTAGGTGAAAAACTGTTTTTT.

The rearrangement links TRBV2 to TRBJ1-5; a weak D match, TRBD1 (5 bases). Germline CDR1 SNHLY, CDR2 FYNNEI. The CDR3 is 14 residues long. Trimming removed 3 bases from V and 5 bases from J, with 11 bases in between. CDR3 DNA: TGTGCCAGCAGTGATATCCAGGGTGATCAGCCCCAGCATTTT. Amino acids: CASSDIQGDQPQHF.

The CDR3 loop reads CASSAGERNTIYF. CDR3 bases: TGTGCCAGCAGTGCAGGGGAACGAAACACCATATATTTT. This chain links TRBV28 with TRBJ1-3, with D possibly being TRBD1 (6 bases). Germline CDR1 and CDR2: MDHEN and SYDVKM. The CDR3 sequence is 13 residues long. Between the trimmed V and J ends, which lost 5 bases and 5 bases, there was a span of 10 bases.

This clone came up a few times. The V gene is TRBV6-5, the J gene TRBJ2-7, with D possibly matching TRBD2 (5 bases). The V gene lost 6 bases and the J gene lost 0 bases, with 12 bases spanning the gap. This CDR3 spans 14 amino acids. The V gene's germline CDR1 is MNHEY and CDR2 SVGAGI. CDR3 sequence (DNA): TGTGCCAGCAGGACCCAGCGGAACTCCTACGAGCAGTACTTC. Encoded protein: CASRTQRNSYEQYF.

J is TRBJ2-7 and V is TRBV28; D is undetermined. Germline V lookup: CDR1 MDHEN, CDR2 SYDVKM. Trimming removed 3 bases from V and 3 bases from J, with 9 bases in between. The length of the CDR3 is 13 residues. The CDR3 DNA reads as TGTGCCAGCAGTTTCCAGTCGGGCTACGAGCAGTACTTC. It translates to CASSFQSGYEQYF.

In DNA form, the CDR3 reads TGTGCCAGCAGCCTGGAAGGGGGCGCCAATCAGCCCCAGCATTTT. Translating gives CASSLEGGANQPQHF. The chain couples TRBV7-9 to TRBJ1-5, with 7 positions matching TRBD1. Germline V gene sequence: CDR1 SEHNR, CDR2 FQNEAQ (reference sequence). With 5 bases clipped from V and 3 bases from J, the junction kept 7 bases outside the gene matches. The CDR3 spans 15 residues.

The chain uses TRBV9 and TRBJ2-3; a possible D gene is TRBD1 (5 bases). Germline V gene data show CDR1 as SGDLS and CDR2 as YYNGEE. With 3 bases removed from V and 2 bases from J, the gap between germline ends came to 16 bases. This CDR3 region has 16 residues. CDR3 amino acids: CASSAVPTEYTDTQYF. DNA of the CDR3: TGTGCCAGCAGCGCGGTCCCGACAGAATACACAGATACGCAGTATTTT.

The V call is TRBV6-5, the J call TRBJ1-1, with D perhaps TRBD1 (5 bases). The CDR3 runs to 14 residues. Per germline, CDR1 MNHEY and CDR2 SVGAGI. With 6 bases removed from V and 4 bases from J, the gap between germline ends came to 15 bases. CDR3 nucleotides: TGTGCCAGCAGAACAACGGTGGGGGGCACTGAAGCTTTCTTT. This sequence encodes CASRTTVGGTEAFF.

The table lists this clone with a few counts. The J gene is TRBJ2-4, the V gene TRBV4-3, with a weak D call TRBD2 (6 bases). V dropped 4 bases and J dropped 6 bases, with 25 bases sitting between them. The CDR3 extends over 18 amino acids. In germline, CDR1 is LGHNA, CDR2 YSLEER. Here the CDR3 reads CASSRNLGGDLRSNIQYF. In nucleotides, the CDR3 is TGCGCCAGCAGCCGAAACCTGGGCGGGGACCTAAGATCAAACATTCAGTACTTC.

The chain recombines TRBV4-3 with TRBJ2-7; maybe TRBD2 (7 bases). Germline loops: CDR1 LGHNA, CDR2 YSLEER. This CDR3 spans 17 amino acids. V lost 4 bases to trimming and J lost 0 bases, with 19 bases between them. The CDR3 DNA sequence: TGCGCCAGCAGCCTCGCCAGTGCGGGGGCGGGCTCCTACGAGCAGTACTTC. Its protein product is CASSLASAGAGSYEQYF.

The chain combines TRBV5-1 with TRBJ2-7; D may be TRBD1 (5 bases). CDR3 size: 13 residues. Germline CDR1 reads SGHRS; CDR2 reads YFSETQ. The V end was cut by 2 bases, the J end by 0 bases, with 6 bases between. Here the CDR3 DNA reads TGCGCCAGCAGCTTTACAGGCTCCTACGAGCAGTACTTC. The encoded protein is CASSFTGSYEQYF.

The chain has TRBV7-8 and TRBJ1-3; D unclear. V shed 1 base and J shed 4 bases, with 8 bases lying between them. The CDR3 has 14 amino acids. Per the germline V gene, CDR1 is SGHVS and CDR2 is FQNEAQ. The CDR3 region is CASSLGGAGNTIYF. The CDR3 DNA sequence: TGTGCCAGCAGCTTAGGCGGAGCCGGAAACACCATATATTTT.

The rearrangement joins TRBV5-1 to TRBJ2-7, with D perhaps TRBD2 (5 bases). V was shortened by 0 bases and J by 0 bases, with 10 bases between the two germline ends. The germline gives CDR1 SGHRS, CDR2 YFSETQ. The CDR3 consists of 15 residues. CDR3 amino acids: CASSLVPGSSYEQYF. CDR3 DNA: TGCGCCAGCAGCTTGGTGCCGGGGAGCTCCTACGAGCAGTACTTC.